Following are 14 T cell receptor beta chains from one sample sequenced in a study of blood T cell repertoires in COVID-19. Generated by immunoSEQ multiplex PCR, the TCRdb table keeps only in-frame clones and is missing some. The sample consists of about 270,000 clones, approximately 89% of them appearing once. Sequenced material: peripheral blood. These receptors all stem from a man aged 35 to 55 who had recovered from COVID-19.

This clone was observed a few times. The rearrangement joins TRBV18 to TRBJ2-7, with D unclear. In germline, CDR1 is KGHSH, CDR2 LQKENI. The CDR3 totals 13 residues. The V end lost 3 bases, the J end lost 3 bases, and 9 bases lay between the germline ends. The CDR3 nucleotides are TGTGCCAGCTCACCGCGTCCCTACTACGAGCAGTACTTC. Translating it yields CASSPRPYYEQYF.

The V call is TRBV5-4, the J call TRBJ1-2; no clear D gene. V was trimmed by 0 bases and J by 8 bases, leaving 17 bases between them. In germline, CDR1 is SGHNT, CDR2 YYREEE (reference sequence). CDR3 size: 15 residues. The CDR3 DNA is TGTGCCAGCAGCTTGGGGCCACTCCTCTCGGAGGGCTACACCTTC. It encodes CASSLGPLLSEGYTF.

The chain uses TRBV13 and TRBJ2-1; the match to TRBD2 covers 8 bases. Trimming cost V 5 bases and J 3 bases; bases outside gene matches: 12. This CDR3 has 17 residues. CDR1 and CDR2 (germline): PRHDT, FYEKMQ (reference sequence). As DNA, the CDR3 is TGTGCCAGCAGCCGGCTGAGACTAGCGCCATTCTACAATGAGCAGTTCTTC. It is translated as CASSRLRLAPFYNEQFF.

This clone was recorded once. The rearrangement joins TRBV7-8 to TRBJ1-1; 7 bases agree with TRBD1. Trimming at V came to 4 bases and at J to 0 bases, leaving 26 bases not matched to a gene. CDR1 is SGHVS and CDR2 is FQNEAQ in the germline V gene. The CDR3 loop spans 22 amino acids. The CDR3 DNA is TGTGCCAGCAGCTCGACTCTCAACCTTGACAGGGCCTTTCTAGGGATGAACACTGAAGCTTTCTTT. Protein: CASSSTLNLDRAFLGMNTEAFF.

The V call is TRBV7-9, the J call TRBJ1-3; D is undetermined. The CDR3 sequence is 14 residues long. V lost 6 bases to trimming and J lost 0 bases, with 9 bases between them. Germline V gene data show CDR1 as SEHNR and CDR2 as FQNEAQ (reference sequence). CDR3 protein: CASRTGSSGNTIYF. The CDR3 nucleotides are TGTGCCAGCAGAACCGGGAGCTCTGGAAACACCATATATTTT.

The rearrangement uses TRBV19 and TRBJ1-1; D call uncertain. The V end was cut by 6 bases, the J end by 1 base, with 6 bases between. Germline-derived CDR1 and CDR2 are LNHDA and SQIVND (reference sequence). CDR3 length: 12 amino acids. The CDR3 coding sequence is TGTGCCAGTAGGACGGGGAACACTGAAGCTTTCTTT. Translating gives CASRTGNTEAFF.

This clone appeared once. This chain links TRBV4-2 with TRBJ2-2; D remains ambiguous. CDR3 size: 15 residues. Between the trimmed V and J ends, which lost 1 base and 1 base, there was a span of 7 bases. Germline CDR1 and CDR2: LGHNA and YNFKEQ. The CDR3: CASSQVGQNTGELFF. The CDR3 nucleotides read TGTGCCAGCAGCCAAGTTGGGCAGAACACCGGGGAGCTGTTTTTT.

The chain links TRBV2 to TRBJ1-2; D remains unclear. V was shortened by 1 base and J by 8 bases, with 14 bases between the two germline ends. Germline V gene sequence: CDR1 SNHLY, CDR2 FYNNEI. The CDR3 runs 14 residues. The CDR3 bases are TGTGCCAGCAGTGAAGTGGGCGAAGGCAGGGGCTACACCTTC. As protein: CASSEVGEGRGYTF.

The chain has TRBV2 and TRBJ2-1; TRBD2 matches 8 bases. The CDR3 is 13 residues long. Germline V lookup: CDR1 SNHLY, CDR2 FYNNEI. The junction had 6 bases not matched to a gene; V was cut back by 8 bases and J by 6 bases. CDR3 protein: CASGLAAGNEQFF. The CDR3 DNA reads TGTGCCAGCGGACTAGCCGCGGGCAATGAGCAGTTCTTC.

J is TRBJ1-1 and V is TRBV7-9; 10 positions match TRBD1. V was pared by 6 bases and J by 3 bases, with 7 bases of the junction left unmatched. Germline lookup yields CDR1 SEHNR and CDR2 FQNEAQ (reference sequence). The CDR3 is made up of 15 amino acids. The CDR3 here is CASRRDRGSDTEAFF. DNA for the CDR3: TGTGCCAGCAGAAGGGACAGGGGTTCGGACACTGAAGCTTTCTTT.

The gene calls are TRBV2 and TRBJ2-3; 8 nucleotides agree with TRBD2. Per the germline V gene, CDR1 is SNHLY and CDR2 is FYNNEI. This CDR3 is built from 16 residues. Trimming removed 3 bases from V and 2 bases from J; junction bases left unmatched: 7. The CDR3 DNA follows: TGTGCCAGCAGTGATGGGTTAGCGGGACCCACAGATACGCAGTATTTT. Encoded protein: CASSDGLAGPTDTQYF.

The chain uses TRBV5-4 and TRBJ2-7; TRBD2 aligns across 9 bases. CDR1 SGHNT and CDR2 YYREEE come from the germline V gene (reference sequence). The CDR3 totals 14 residues. The J segment lost 2 bases and the V segment lost 5 bases, leaving 5 bases of the junction unmatched. CDR3 sequence: CASRASGVPYEQYF. The CDR3 DNA reads as TGTGCCAGCAGGGCTAGCGGGGTCCCCTACGAGCAGTACTTC. Using reference TRBV5-4 and TRBJ2-7 for the parts outside the CDR3, the full variable domain is ETGVTQSPTHLIKTRGQQVTLRCSSQSGHNTVSWYQQALGQGPQFIFQYYREEENGRGNFPPRFSGLQFPNYSSELNVNALELDDSALYLCASRASGVPYEQYFGPGTRLTVT.

The rearrangement uses TRBV3-1 (or the pseudogene TRBV3-2) and TRBJ1-4; TRBD1 agrees at 11 bases. CDR1 LGHDT and CDR2 YNNKEL come from the germline V gene (reference sequence). V shed 3 bases, J shed 7 bases, and the junction held 7 bases outside the gene matches. The CDR3 length is 16 residues. The CDR3 reads CASSHRDRGFIEKLFF. CDR3 sequence (DNA): TGTGCCAGCAGCCACCGGGACAGGGGGTTCATTGAAAAACTGTTTTTT.

The chain has TRBV27 and TRBJ1-5, with D perhaps TRBD1 (6 bases). This CDR3 is 13 amino acids long. V was cut by 6 bases and J by 4 bases, with 10 bases left in between. CDR1 MNHEY and CDR2 SMNVEV come from the germline V gene (reference sequence). CDR3 sequence reads: CASSRTENQPQHF. For the CDR3, the DNA is TGTGCCAGCAGCCGGACAGAGAATCAGCCCCAGCATTTT.